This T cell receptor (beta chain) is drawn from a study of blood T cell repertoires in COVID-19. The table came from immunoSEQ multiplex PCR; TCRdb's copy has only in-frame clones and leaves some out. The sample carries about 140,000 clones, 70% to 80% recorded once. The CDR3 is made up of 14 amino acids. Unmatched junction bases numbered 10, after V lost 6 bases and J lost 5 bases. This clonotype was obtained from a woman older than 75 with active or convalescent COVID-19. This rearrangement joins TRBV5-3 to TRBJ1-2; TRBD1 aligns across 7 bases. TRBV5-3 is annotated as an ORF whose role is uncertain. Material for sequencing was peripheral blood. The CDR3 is CARKTGWLQYGYTF. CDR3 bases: TGTGCCAGAAAGACAGGGTGGCTTCAATATGGCTACACCTTC.